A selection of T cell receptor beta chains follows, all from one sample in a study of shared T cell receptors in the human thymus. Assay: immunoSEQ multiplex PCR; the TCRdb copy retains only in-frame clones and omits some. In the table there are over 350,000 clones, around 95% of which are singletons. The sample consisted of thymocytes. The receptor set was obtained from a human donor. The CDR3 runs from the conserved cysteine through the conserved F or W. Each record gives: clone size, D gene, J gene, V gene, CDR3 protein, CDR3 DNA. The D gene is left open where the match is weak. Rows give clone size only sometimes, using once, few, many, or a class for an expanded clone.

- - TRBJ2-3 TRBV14 CASSEVRGKWSGVSTDTQYF TGTGCCAGCAGTGAGGTCAGGGGTAAATGGAGCGGGGTAAGCACAGATACGCAGTATTTT
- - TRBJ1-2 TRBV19 CASSIGYKAANYGYTF TGTGCCAGTAGTATAGGCTACAAGGCCGCTAACTATGGCTACACCTTC
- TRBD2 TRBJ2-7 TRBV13 CASSRIPGLAGGKGYEQYF TGTGCCAGCAGCCGAATCCCGGGACTAGCGGGAGGGAAGGGCTACGAGCAGTACTTC
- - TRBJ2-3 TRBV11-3 CASSRAGSTDTQYF TGTGCCAGCAGCCGAGCCGGAAGCACAGATACGCAGTATTTT
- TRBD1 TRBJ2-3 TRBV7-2 CASSFLDRAQRDTQYF TGTGCCAGCAGCTTCCTGGACAGGGCCCAACGAGATACGCAGTATTTT
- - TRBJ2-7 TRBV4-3 CASSQEQDKFYEQYF TGCGCCAGCAGCCAAGAACAGGATAAGTTCTACGAGCAGTACTTC
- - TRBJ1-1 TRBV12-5 CASGPGRANTEAFF TGTGCTAGTGGGCCGGGCAGGGCGAACACTGAAGCTTTCTTT
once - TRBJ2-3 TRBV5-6 CASSLYFRGRADTQYF TGTGCCAGCAGCTTGTATTTTAGGGGGAGGGCAGATACGCAGTATTTT
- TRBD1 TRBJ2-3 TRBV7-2 CASSRRDRVTDTQYF TGTGCCAGCAGCCGCCGGGACAGGGTCACAGATACGCAGTATTTT
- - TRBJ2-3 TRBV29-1 CSVERVSTDTQYF TGCAGCGTTGAAAGGGTCAGCACAGATACGCAGTATTTT
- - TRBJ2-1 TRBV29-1 CSVVPNEQFF TGCAGCGTCGTCCCGAATGAGCAGTTCTTC
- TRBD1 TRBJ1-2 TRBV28 CASREGQGVVYGYTF TGTGCCAGCAGGGAGGGACAGGGGGTAGTGTATGGCTACACCTTC
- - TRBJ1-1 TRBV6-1 CASSFRTVYTEAFF TGTGCCAGCAGTTTCCGGACCGTATACACTGAAGCTTTCTTT
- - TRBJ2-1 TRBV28 CASSFSRGQFF TGTGCCAGCAGTTTCTCGAGGGGGCAGTTCTTC
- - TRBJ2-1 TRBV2 CASSPWSPGRNEQFF TGTGCCAGCAGTCCCTGGTCCCCTGGACGGAATGAGCAGTTCTTC
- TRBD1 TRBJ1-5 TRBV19 CASSMDRGGQPQHF TGTGCCAGTAGTATGGACAGGGGCGGTCAGCCCCAGCATTTT
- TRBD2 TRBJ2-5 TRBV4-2 CASSPLTSGRSETQYF TGTGCCAGCAGCCCTCTGACTAGCGGGAGATCGGAGACCCAGTACTTC
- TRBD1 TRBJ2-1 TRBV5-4 CASSAGGQGSASSYNEQFF TGTGCCAGCAGCGCCGGGGGACAGGGGTCCGCGAGCTCCTACAATGAGCAGTTCTTC
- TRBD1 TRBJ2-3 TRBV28 CASSRTGGFTDTQYF TGTGCCAGCAGTCGGACAGGGGGTTTCACAGATACGCAGTATTTT